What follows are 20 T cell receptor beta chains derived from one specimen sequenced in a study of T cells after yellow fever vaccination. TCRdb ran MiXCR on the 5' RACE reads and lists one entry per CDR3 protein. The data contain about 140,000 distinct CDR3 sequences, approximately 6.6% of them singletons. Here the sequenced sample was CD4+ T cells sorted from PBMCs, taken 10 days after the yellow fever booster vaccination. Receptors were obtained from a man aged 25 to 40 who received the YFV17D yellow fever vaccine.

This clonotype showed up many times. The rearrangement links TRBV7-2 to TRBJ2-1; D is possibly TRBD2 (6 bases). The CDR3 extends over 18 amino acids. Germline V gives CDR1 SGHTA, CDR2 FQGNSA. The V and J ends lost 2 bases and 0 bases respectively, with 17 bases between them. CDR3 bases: TGTGCCAGCAGCTTATGGGGCTTCGGCGGGAACTCCTACAATGAGCAGTTCTTC. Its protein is CASSLWGFGGNSYNEQFF. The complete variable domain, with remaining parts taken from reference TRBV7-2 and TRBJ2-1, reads GAGVSQSPSNKVTEKGKDVELRCDPISGHTALYWYRQSLGQGLEFLIYFQGNSAPDKSGLPSDRFSAERTGGSVSTLTIQRTQQEDSAVYLCASSLWGFGGNSYNEQFFGPGTRLTVL.

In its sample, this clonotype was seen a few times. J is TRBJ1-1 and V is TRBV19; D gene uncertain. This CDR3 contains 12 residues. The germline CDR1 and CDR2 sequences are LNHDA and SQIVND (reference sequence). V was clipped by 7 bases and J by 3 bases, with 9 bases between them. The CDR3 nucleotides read TGTGCCAGTAACGACCGGTACACTGAAGCTTTCTTT. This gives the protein CASNDRYTEAFF.

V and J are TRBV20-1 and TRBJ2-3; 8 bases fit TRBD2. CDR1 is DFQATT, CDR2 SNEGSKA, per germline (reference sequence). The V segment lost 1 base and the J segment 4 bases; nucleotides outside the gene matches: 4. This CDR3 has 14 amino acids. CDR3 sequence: CSARVGLASDTQYF. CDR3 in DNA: TGCAGTGCTAGAGTCGGACTAGCATCAGATACGCAGTATTTT.

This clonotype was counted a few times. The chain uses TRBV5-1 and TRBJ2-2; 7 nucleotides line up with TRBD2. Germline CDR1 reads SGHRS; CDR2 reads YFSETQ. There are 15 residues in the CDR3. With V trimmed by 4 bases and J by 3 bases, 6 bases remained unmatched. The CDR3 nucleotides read TGCGCCAGCAGCGCGAGGACTAGTGACACCGGGGAGCTGTTTTTT. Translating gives CASSARTSDTGELFF.

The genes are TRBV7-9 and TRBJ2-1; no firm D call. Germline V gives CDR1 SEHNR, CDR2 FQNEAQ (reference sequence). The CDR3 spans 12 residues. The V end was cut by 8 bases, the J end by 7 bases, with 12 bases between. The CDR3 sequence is CASLTVGNEQFF. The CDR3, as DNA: TGTGCCAGCCTTACGGTGGGGAATGAGCAGTTCTTC.

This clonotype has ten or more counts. The CDR3 nucleotides are TGCGCCAGCAGCTCATTTACCGACGGACTCTCCTACAATGAGCAGTTCTTC. It encodes CASSSFTDGLSYNEQFF. The chain joins TRBV5-1 to TRBJ2-1, with a tentative D call TRBD2 (5 bases). In germline, CDR1 is SGHRS, CDR2 YFSETQ. V gave up 3 bases and J gave up 0 bases, with 16 bases separating them. This CDR3 is 17 amino acids long. Full variable domain (outside the CDR3, taken from reference TRBV5-1 and TRBJ2-1): KAGVTQTPRYLIKTRGQQVTLSCSPISGHRSVSWYQQTPGQGLQFLFEYFSETQRNKGNFPGRFSGRQFSNSRSEMNVSTLELGDSALYLCASSSFTDGLSYNEQFFGPGTRLTVL.

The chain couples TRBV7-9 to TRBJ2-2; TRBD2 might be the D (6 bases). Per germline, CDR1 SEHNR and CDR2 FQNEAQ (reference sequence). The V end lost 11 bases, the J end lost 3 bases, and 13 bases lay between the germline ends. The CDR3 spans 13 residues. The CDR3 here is CAARDSHTGELFF. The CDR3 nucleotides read TGTGCCGCGAGGGACTCACACACCGGGGAGCTGTTTTTT.

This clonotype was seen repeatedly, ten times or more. Here the CDR3 reads CSAGTRLTGELFF. CDR3 coding DNA: TGCAGCGCCGGGACTAGACTCACCGGGGAGCTGTTTTTT. This chain links TRBV29-1 with TRBJ2-2; 8 nucleotides align to TRBD2. The trim removed 7 bases at V and 4 bases at J, leaving 5 bases unmatched. This CDR3 contains 13 residues. CDR1 is SQVTM, CDR2 ANQGSEA, per germline.

CDR3 DNA: TGTGCCAGCACCCCGGACAGGGCGTACCAAGAGACCCAGTACTTC. Translating it yields CASTPDRAYQETQYF. The chain recombines TRBV2 with TRBJ2-5; 8 bases line up with TRBD1. V lost 7 bases, J lost 0 bases, and 7 bases stayed unmatched. The CDR3 is 15 amino acids. Germline loops: CDR1 SNHLY, CDR2 FYNNEI.

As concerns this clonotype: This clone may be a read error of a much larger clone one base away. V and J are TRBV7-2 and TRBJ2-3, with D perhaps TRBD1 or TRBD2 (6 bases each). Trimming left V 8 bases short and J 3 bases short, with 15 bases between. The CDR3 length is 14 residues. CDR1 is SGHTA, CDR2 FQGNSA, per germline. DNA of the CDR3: TGTGCCAGCGACTCCCAAGGGGGGACAGATACGCAGTATTTT. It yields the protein CASDSQGGTDTQYF.

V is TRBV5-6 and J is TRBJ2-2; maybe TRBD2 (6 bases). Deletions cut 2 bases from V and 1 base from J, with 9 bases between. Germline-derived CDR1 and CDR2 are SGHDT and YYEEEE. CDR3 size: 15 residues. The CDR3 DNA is TGTGCCAGCAGCTTTGAAGCGGGGAACACCGGGGAGCTGTTTTTT. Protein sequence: CASSFEAGNTGELFF.

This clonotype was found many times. The CDR3 bases are TGTGCCAGCAGCTTGATTGGAGCAAAGGAGTTCTTC. The encoded protein is CASSLIGAKEFF. The gene calls are TRBV7-9 and TRBJ2-1; no clear D. CDR1 is SEHNR, CDR2 FQNEAQ, per germline (reference sequence). This CDR3 is 12 amino acids long. V shed 3 bases and J shed 14 bases, with 14 bases lying between them. Full variable domain (missing parts from reference TRBV7-9 and TRBJ2-1): DTGVSQNPRHKITKRGQNVTFRCDPISEHNRLYWYRQTLGQGPEFLTYFQNEAQLEKSRLLSDRFSAERPKGSFSTLEIQRTEQGDSAMYLCASSLIGAKEFFGPGTRLTVL.

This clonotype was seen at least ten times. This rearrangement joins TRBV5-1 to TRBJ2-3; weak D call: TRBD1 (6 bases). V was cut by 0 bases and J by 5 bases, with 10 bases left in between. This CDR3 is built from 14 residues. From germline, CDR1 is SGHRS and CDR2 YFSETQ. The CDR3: CASSLDRAEDTQYF. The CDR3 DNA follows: TGCGCCAGCAGCTTGGACAGGGCGGAAGATACGCAGTATTTT. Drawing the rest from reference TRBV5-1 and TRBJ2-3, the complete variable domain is KAGVTQTPRYLIKTRGQQVTLSCSPISGHRSVSWYQQTPGQGLQFLFEYFSETQRNKGNFPGRFSGRQFSNSRSEMNVSTLELGDSALYLCASSLDRAEDTQYFGPGTRLTVL.

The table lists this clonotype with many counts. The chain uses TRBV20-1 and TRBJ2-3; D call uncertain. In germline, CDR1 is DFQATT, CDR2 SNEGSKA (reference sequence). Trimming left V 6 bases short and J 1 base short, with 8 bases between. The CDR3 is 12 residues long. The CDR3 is CSARPGTDTQYF. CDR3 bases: TGCAGTGCAAGACCAGGCACAGATACGCAGTATTTT.

The CDR3 loop reads CASSLGLALQFF. CDR3 in DNA: TGTGCCAGCAGTTTAGGCCTAGCGCTACAGTTCTTC. The rearrangement joins TRBV12-3 or TRBV12-4 to TRBJ2-1; a possible D gene is TRBD2 (6 bases). The CDR3 has 12 residues. Trimming took off 1 base at V and 13 bases at J, with 11 bases between the two ends.

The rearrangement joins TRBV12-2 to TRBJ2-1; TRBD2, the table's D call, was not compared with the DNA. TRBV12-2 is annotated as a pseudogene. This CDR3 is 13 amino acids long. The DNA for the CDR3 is TGTGCAAGTCGCCTAGGGGCCTCGGTCGAGCAGTTCTTC. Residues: CASRLGASVEQFF.

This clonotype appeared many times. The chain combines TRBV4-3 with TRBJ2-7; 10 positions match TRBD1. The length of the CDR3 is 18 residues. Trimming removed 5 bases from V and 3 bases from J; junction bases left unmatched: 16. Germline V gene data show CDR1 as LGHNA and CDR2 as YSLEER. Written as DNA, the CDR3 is TGCGCCAGCAGCTACGCGCTGGACAGGGGGGGAGTTGGCTACGAGCAGTACTTC. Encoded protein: CASSYALDRGGVGYEQYF.

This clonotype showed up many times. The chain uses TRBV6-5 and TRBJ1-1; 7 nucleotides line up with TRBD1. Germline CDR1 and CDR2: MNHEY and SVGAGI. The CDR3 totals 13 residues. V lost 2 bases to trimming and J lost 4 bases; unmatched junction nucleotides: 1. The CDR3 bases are TGTGCCAGCAGTTACCGGGACAGCACTGAAGCTTTCTTT. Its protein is CASSYRDSTEAFF.

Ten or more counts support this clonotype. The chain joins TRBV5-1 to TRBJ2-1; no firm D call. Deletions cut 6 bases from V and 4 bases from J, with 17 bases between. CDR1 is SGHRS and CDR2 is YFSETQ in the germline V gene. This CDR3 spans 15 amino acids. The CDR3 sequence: CASTYDQDLYNEQFF. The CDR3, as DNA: TGCGCCAGCACTTACGACCAAGACTTGTACAATGAGCAGTTCTTC. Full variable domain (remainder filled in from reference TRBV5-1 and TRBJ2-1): KAGVTQTPRYLIKTRGQQVTLSCSPISGHRSVSWYQQTPGQGLQFLFEYFSETQRNKGNFPGRFSGRQFSNSRSEMNVSTLELGDSALYLCASTYDQDLYNEQFFGPGTRLTVL.

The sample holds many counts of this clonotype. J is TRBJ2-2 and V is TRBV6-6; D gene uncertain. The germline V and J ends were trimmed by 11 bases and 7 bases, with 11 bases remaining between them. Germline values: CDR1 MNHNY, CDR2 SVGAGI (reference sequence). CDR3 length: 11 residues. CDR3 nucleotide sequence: TGTGCCTCCGGAGTTGTCGGGGAGCTGTTTTTT. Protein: CASGVVGELFF.